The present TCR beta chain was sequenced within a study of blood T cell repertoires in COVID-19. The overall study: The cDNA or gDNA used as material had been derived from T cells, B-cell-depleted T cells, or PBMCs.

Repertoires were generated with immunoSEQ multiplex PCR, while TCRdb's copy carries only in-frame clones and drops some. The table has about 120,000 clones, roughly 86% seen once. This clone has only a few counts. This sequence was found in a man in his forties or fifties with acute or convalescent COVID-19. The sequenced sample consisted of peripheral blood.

CDR3 protein: CASRQGGGSSYTF. The CDR3 nucleotides read TGTGCCAGCAGGCAGGGGGGCGGGTCGAGCTACACCTTC. V usage is TRBV12-3 or TRBV12-4 and J usage is TRBJ1-2; 7 bases align to TRBD1. The CDR3 has 13 residues. The V segment lost 6 bases and the J segment 9 bases; nucleotides outside the gene matches: 10.